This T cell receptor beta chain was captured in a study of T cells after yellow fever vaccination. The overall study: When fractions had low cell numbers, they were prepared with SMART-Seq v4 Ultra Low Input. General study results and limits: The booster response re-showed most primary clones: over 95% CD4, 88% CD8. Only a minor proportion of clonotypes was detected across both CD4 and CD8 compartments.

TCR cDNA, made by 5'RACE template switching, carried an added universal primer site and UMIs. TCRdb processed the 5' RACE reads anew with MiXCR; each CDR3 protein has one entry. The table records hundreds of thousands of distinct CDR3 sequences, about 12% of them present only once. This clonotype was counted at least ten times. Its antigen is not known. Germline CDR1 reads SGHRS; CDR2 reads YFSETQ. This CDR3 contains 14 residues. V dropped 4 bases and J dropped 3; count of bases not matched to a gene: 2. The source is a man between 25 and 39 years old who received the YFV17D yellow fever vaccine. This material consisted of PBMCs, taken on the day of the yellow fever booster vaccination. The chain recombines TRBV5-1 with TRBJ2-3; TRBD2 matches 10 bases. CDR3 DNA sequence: TGCGCCAGCAGCAGGACTAGCGGAACAGATACGCAGTATTTT. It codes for CASSRTSGTDTQYF.